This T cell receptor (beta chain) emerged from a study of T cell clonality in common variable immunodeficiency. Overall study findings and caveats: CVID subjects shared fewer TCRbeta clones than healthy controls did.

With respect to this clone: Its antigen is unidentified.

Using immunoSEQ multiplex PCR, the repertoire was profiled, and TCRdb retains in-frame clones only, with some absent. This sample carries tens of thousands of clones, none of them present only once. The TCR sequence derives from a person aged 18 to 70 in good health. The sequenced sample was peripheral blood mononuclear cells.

The CDR3 DNA, read in part, is TGTGCCAGTAATGACGGGGGGACC. Its protein is CASNDGGT. Given in full, the CDR3 is CASNDGGTIYF. The gene calls are TRBV19 and TRBJ1-3; maybe TRBD1 (5 bases). The CDR3 end is not reached by the read, which stops 3 residues before it; the germline J gene fills it in. The CDR3 length is 11 residues. Germline CDR1 is LNHDA and CDR2 is SQIVND (reference sequence).